This entry is about one TCR beta chain. Its antigen remains undetermined. No much larger clone exists at a distance of one base, and base qualities are not known. At the DNA level, this CDR3 is encoded by other sequences in the same sample as well. This record belongs to a study of PD-L1 blockade in urothelial cancer (dated by TCRdb to 2016 to 2017). About the study as a whole: Every patient began therapy in the mid-2010s and was given atezolizumab 1,200 mg intravenously every 3 weeks. Blood samples gave median yields of around 150,000 T cells and tens of thousands of unique TCRs, along with a median clonality of around 0.08. Blood samples were analyzed at 3 weeks after treatment start (second dose) and at 6 weeks after treatment start. In the same patients, whole exome sequencing and RNA sequencing of pretreatment tumors were performed in addition to TCR sequencing. About nine tenths of the roughly 29 patients were identified as males with urothelial cancer of bladder origin, and a prior smoking history was reported by 18 of 29 patients. Somatic, immune and clinical correlates of response to PD-L1 blockade with atezolizumab in urothelial cancer were the focus of an exploratory multi-omic analysis. Pretreatment blood TCR-seq was available for under 35 patients, at least one posttreatment blood collection was obtained for about 25 patients, and tumor TCR-seq was available for about 25 patients. Durable clinical benefit was defined as a progression-free survival longer than 6 months, and TCR features were additionally tested against progression-free survival and overall survival. Pretreatment tumor samples, along with matched peripheral blood serially collected before and after atezolizumab treatment, were subjected to TCR sequencing. Durable clinical benefit was achieved by nine patients and was not achieved by 20 patients. An ECOG performance status of 0 or 1 was recorded for the patients, and 0 to 3 prior chemotherapy regimens had been received by the patients. The investigation overall reported the following: A pretreatment peripheral blood TCR clonality below the median was linked to improved progression-free and overall survival. Because the sample size was small (n ≈ 27) and many of the analyses were exploratory, the results are meant to be hypothesis-generating. Patients with durable benefit showed greater expansion of tumor-associated TCR clones in peripheral blood 3 weeks after starting treatment (n ≈ 23, p = 0.022).

V and J are trimmed by 2 bases and 2 bases, and the gene matches miss 2 bases of the junction. There are 15 amino acids in the CDR3, from cysteine to phenylalanine inclusive. Only the CDR3 region is kept as DNA, spanning 45 bases read in frame from base 1. The CDR1 and CDR2 encoded by the germline V gene (reference sequence) are SGHNT and YYREEE. The sample's time point label is to be understood as: pretreatment peripheral blood. The cohort included about 27 patients with locally advanced or metastatic urothelial carcinoma who were treated at Memorial Sloan Kettering on a trial protocol. Peripheral blood mononuclear cells were collected pretreatment and during treatment, with between 1 and 8 total time points per patient. The Qiagen DNeasy Blood extraction kit was used to purify genomic DNA from total PBMCs and tumor samples. PBMCs were collected pretreatment and during treatment, and were isolated and stored as previously described.

To estimate absolute template abundance from read counts, synthetic TCR analog templates were spiked into each PCR. TCRbeta CDR3 regions were amplified from genomic DNA with bias-controlled V and J gene primers using the immunoSEQ assay. Rearranged TCRbeta segments were sequenced at approximately 20X coverage. Turning to the authors' computational methods: Clustering was used to correct sequencing errors, and CDR3s were annotated against IMGT to assign V, D and J genes. Downstream analyses used only productive TCRbeta rearrangements and left out out-of-frame or stop-codon sequences. To compute clonality, Shannon entropy was normalized by the log of the number of unique productive sequences and then subtracted from one. Clones differing between time points or between blood and tumor were identified by Fisher's exact test with Benjamini-Hochberg correction at adjusted p below 0.01. The table was pulled from immuneACCESS by TCRdb, which kept in-frame rearrangements only. Such tables lose some clones; where checked, under half of the loss comes from unresolved V genes, and the rest has no known cause. The DNA gave D and trimming, while V, J and clone size come from that table. In this sample the table shows about 95,000 clones, roughly 90% of which occur a single time. The biggest ten clones account for 1.5% to 2% of the sample.

The clonotype was recovered from a man in his sixties with urothelial cancer. Recombination linked TRBV5-4 to TRBJ2-7; a stretch of 12 junction bases matches TRBD2. The source material was PBMCs, sampled around atezolizumab (anti-PD-L1) treatment. CDR3 protein: CASSLGLAGTYEQYF. The DNA sequence follows: TGTGCCAGCAGCTTAGGACTAGCGGGGACCTACGAGCAGTACTTC.